The 10 T cell receptor beta chains below were found in one sample sequenced in a study of T cell repertoires in cytomegalovirus infection. Their specific antigens are unknown. TCRdb ran MiXCR on the reads and lists one entry per CDR3 protein. In the table there are about 470,000 distinct CDR3 sequences, roughly 42% of which are singletons. Sequenced material: cultured PBMCs, taken from culture after CMV antigen stimulation. The receptors were sampled from a human donor in good health (CMV status not recorded). Some clones in this sample may be carry-over from other donors' samples.

This chain joins TRBV7-8 and TRBJ1-1; D unclear. The CDR3 runs to 14 residues. Between the trimmed V and J ends, which lost 3 bases and 0 bases, there was a span of 8 bases. CDR1 and CDR2 from the germline V gene are SGHVS and FQNEAQ. CDR3 DNA: TGTGCCAGCAGCTTGCGGGCGATGAACACTGAAGCTTTCTTT. Translated, it gives CASSLRAMNTEAFF.

This clonotype was seen more than once but under ten times. The rearrangement joins TRBV7-9 to TRBJ2-3; D uncertain. CDR3 length: 13 amino acids. V was clipped by 10 bases and J by 4 bases, with 15 bases between them. Germline V gives CDR1 SEHNR, CDR2 FQNEAQ (reference sequence). The CDR3 loop is CANSRSGSDTQYF. CDR3 nucleotide sequence: TGTGCCAACTCGAGGAGTGGGTCAGATACGCAGTATTTT.

The table lists this clonotype with a few counts. The junction does not match germline at one end; this may be a read error. V is TRBV6-2 or TRBV6-3 and J is TRBJ2-5, with 9 bases lining up with TRBD2. In germline, CDR1 is MNHEY, CDR2 SVGEGT. CDR3 length equals 15 residues. CDR3 coding DNA: TGTGCCTGCAGCTCTAGCGGGGCAGGTTGGGAGACCCAGTACTTC. Translated: CACSSSGAGWETQYF.

The chain combines TRBV5-6 with TRBJ1-5; D gene uncertain. Trimming removed 4 bases from V and 4 bases from J, with 15 bases in between. This CDR3 contains 15 residues. Germline-derived CDR1 and CDR2 are SGHDT and YYEEEE. The CDR3: CASSLWAVRNQPQHF. The CDR3 nucleotides are TGTGCCAGCAGCCTGTGGGCAGTTAGAAATCAGCCCCAGCATTTT.

This clonotype has a single count. The rearrangement links TRBV6-1 to TRBJ2-5; no firm D call. CDR1 is MNHNS, CDR2 SASEGT, per germline. The CDR3 is made up of 13 amino acids. Between the trimmed V and J ends, which lost 1 base and 1 base, there was a span of 4 bases. Here the CDR3 DNA reads TGTGCCAGCAGTGAAGGGATCCAAGAGACCCAGTACTTC. As protein: CASSEGIQETQYF.

This clonotype was picked up a small number of times. The chain uses TRBV7-2 and TRBJ2-2; a weak D match, TRBD2 (5 bases). The CDR3 has 13 residues. Germline lookup yields CDR1 SGHTA and CDR2 FQGNSA. With 5 bases removed from V and 7 bases from J, the gap between germline ends came to 11 bases. The chain's CDR3 is CASSPEGIGELFF. CDR3 coding DNA: TGTGCCAGCAGCCCCGAGGGAATCGGGGAGCTGTTTTTT.

This clonotype was seen a few times. The rearrangement uses TRBV12-5 and TRBJ1-5; D is perhaps TRBD1 (5 bases). The CDR3 sequence is 13 residues long. The germline V gene encodes CDR1 LGHNT and CDR2 FRNRAP. Trimming pared 6 bases from V and 3 bases from J, leaving 9 bases between. CDR3 sequence: CASGEGLNQPQHF. As DNA, the CDR3 is TGTGCTAGTGGCGAGGGACTCAATCAGCCCCAGCATTTT. The whole variable domain, remainder taken from reference TRBV12-5 and TRBJ1-5, is DARVTQTPRHKVTEMGQEVTMRCQPILGHNTVFWYRQTMMQGLELLAYFRNRAPLDDSGMPKDRFSAEMPDATLATLKIQPSEPRDSAVYFCASGEGLNQPQHFGDGTRLSIL.

V gene TRBV20-1 combines with J gene TRBJ1-2; a possible D gene is TRBD1 (6 bases). Trimming stripped 0 bases from V and 3 bases from J, with 14 bases between. Germline loops: CDR1 DFQATT, CDR2 SNEGSKA (reference sequence). The length of the CDR3 is 15 residues. The DNA for the CDR3 is TGCAGTGCTAGAGATCCGGGTAGGGGGGACTATGGCTACACCTTC. This encodes CSARDPGRGDYGYTF.

J is TRBJ1-6 and V is TRBV20-1; the D gene is possibly TRBD1 (6 bases). The germline CDR1 and CDR2 sequences are DFQATT and SNEGSKA (reference sequence). V was pared by 1 base and J by 6 bases, with 10 bases between. CDR3 size: 14 residues. This CDR3 is CSARVGQSNSPLHF. CDR3 in DNA: TGCAGTGCTAGAGTGGGACAAAGTAATTCACCCCTCCACTTT.

This chain connects TRBV11-3 to TRBJ2-7; D possibly corresponds to TRBD1 (6 bases). Germline CDR1 and CDR2: SGHNT and YENEEA. V was clipped by 5 bases and J by 5 bases, with 16 bases between them. The CDR3 covers 14 residues. The CDR3 is CASSQGHRRNEQYF. CDR3 in DNA: TGTGCCAGCAGCCAGGGGCACAGGCGAAACGAGCAGTACTTC.